The present entry profiles one TCR beta chain with its context. It has no known antigen specificity. No quality values exist for individual bases; no much larger clone is one base distant. The study tested focal radiation therapy combined with CTLA-4 blockade (ipilimumab) in patients with chemo-refractory metastatic non-small-cell lung cancer. The CDR3 numbers 14 residues from cysteine through phenylalanine. The entry retains the CDR3 DNA only, 42 bases that are in frame from base 1. Based on the germline V gene, the CDR1 and CDR2 sequences are MNHNS and SASEGT. V and J are truncated by 7 bases and 0 bases respectively, leaving an intervening sequence of 13 bases. This entry comes from a study of radiotherapy plus CTLA-4 blockade in lung cancer (dated by TCRdb to the late 2010s). Regarding the research as a whole: Objective responses occurred in roughly 20% of enrolled patients, and under 40% achieved disease control.

The method behind the library was the immunoSEQ multiplex PCR assay. Not all clones reach the TCRdb copy of this immuneACCESS table, which keeps in-frame sequences only. Checked studies attribute under half of the gap to unresolved V genes and leave the rest unexplained. Within this sample are tens of thousands of clones, with around 82% of them counted one time only. The ten largest clones add up to roughly 0.84% of the sample. Here is what the overall study found, with its caveats: Increased serum interferon-beta after radiation, together with early dynamic changes in blood T cell clones, were reported to be the strongest predictors of response. After treatment with radiotherapy and ipilimumab, TCR clones that originated in tumors expanded in peripheral blood.

This sequence was found in a human donor with non-small cell lung cancer who had stable disease on radiotherapy plus ipilimumab. The input for sequencing was peripheral blood, taken from a patient treated with radiotherapy plus ipilimumab. The chain is encoded by TRBV6-1 joined to TRBJ2-7; no confident D gene assignment can be made. The DNA sequence reads TGTGCCAGCAATAAGGACGGTCCCTCCTACGAGCAGTACTTC. This sequence encodes CASNKDGPSYEQYF.